Detailed here is one TCR beta chain. Its antigen remains unknown. This specimen belongs to a study of cytomegalovirus exposure and HLA in healthy donors. At the level of the study: Unique TCR beta sequences numbering 120 million or so came from 150 million to 200 million T cells in an earlier analysis. Early released data had tens of millions of unique TCRs, all coming from HLA-typed donors. General observations from the study: No immune exposure information besides CMV serostatus was available. The study assumed roughly uniform donor sequencing depth for presence/absence analyses.

Germline V gene sequence: CDR1 SEHNR, CDR2 FQNEAQ (reference sequence). Trimming took 5 bases from V and 4 from J, leaving 15 bases between them. This CDR3 is built from 14 residues. PCR was performed using 60 Vbeta and 13 Jbeta primers. This table comes from immunoSEQ multiplex PCR, and its TCRdb copy is limited to in-frame clones, with some not included. The table shows about 130,000 clones, with under 85% occurring only once. Sequences were obtained from PBMCs. The J gene is TRBJ2-7, the V gene TRBV7-9, with a possible D match to TRBD2 (7 bases). The clonotype originates from a woman between 50 and 59 years old in good health and CMV-seropositive. In DNA, the CDR3 is TGTGCCAGCAGCCCCCGGGGGGCGTCGTACGAGCAGTACTTC. It is translated as CASSPRGASYEQYF. Full variable domain (rest looked up from reference TRBV7-9 and TRBJ2-7): DTGVSQNPRHKITKRGQNVTFRCDPISEHNRLYWYRQTLGQGPEFLTYFQNEAQLEKSRLLSDRFSAERPKGSFSTLEIQRTEQGDSAMYLCASSPRGASYEQYFGPGTRLTVT.